This TCR beta chain was obtained from a study of cytomegalovirus exposure and HLA in healthy donors. Use of 60 Vbeta and 13 Jbeta primers characterized the PCR. Sequencing used immunoSEQ multiplex PCR; TCRdb keeps in-frame clones, though not all of them. The sample lists 150,000 or so clones, roughly four fifths occurring once. Germline CDR1 is SGHRS and CDR2 is YFSETQ. CDR3 length: 16 residues. Between the trimmed V and J ends, which lost 3 bases and 7 bases, there was a span of 19 bases. This clone came up once. Sequenced input: PBMCs. The receptor was derived from a woman in her thirties or forties in good health and CMV-seronegative. This chain joins TRBV5-1 and TRBJ1-4; possibly TRBD1 for D (6 bases). CDR3 amino acids: CASSSRGQGLSEKLFF. The CDR3, as DNA: TGCGCCAGCAGCTCCCGAGGCCAGGGGCTGAGTGAAAAACTGTTTTTT.